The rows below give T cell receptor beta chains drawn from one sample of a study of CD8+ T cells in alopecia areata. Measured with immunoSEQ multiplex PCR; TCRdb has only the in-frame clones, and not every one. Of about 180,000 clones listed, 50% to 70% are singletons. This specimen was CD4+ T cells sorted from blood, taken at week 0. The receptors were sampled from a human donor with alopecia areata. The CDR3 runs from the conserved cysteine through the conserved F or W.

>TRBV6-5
CASSSGLGAYEQYF
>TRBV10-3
CAISFDRNSPLHF
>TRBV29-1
CSVDRQGLDTEAFF
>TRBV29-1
CSVGGGDEQFF
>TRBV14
CASSQDLRAEQYF
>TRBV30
CAGGGQTYEQYF
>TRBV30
CAWSPTGDQPQHF
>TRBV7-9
CASSPQGSEQYF
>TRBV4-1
CASSQDRVGDGYTF
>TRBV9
CASSADQPPESAQYF
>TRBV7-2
CASSPSRVGAIRNEQFF
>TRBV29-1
CSVEGTASYEQYF
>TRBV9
CASSSPPGRDNSPLHF
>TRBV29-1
CSVETRLDEQFF
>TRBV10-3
CAIRSPGAGDNSPLHF
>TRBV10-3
CAISESTGPNTIYF
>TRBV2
CATDGGSGANVLTF
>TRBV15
CATSFRGRTEAFF
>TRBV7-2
CASAPTGYGYTF
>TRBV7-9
CASSPRTGLGDEQFF
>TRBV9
CASSVTDISYGYTF
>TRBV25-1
CASSEYSAGEKLFF
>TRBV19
CASRGTPQETQYF
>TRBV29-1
CSVVGGAELFF
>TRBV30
CAWSKGQIGQLFF
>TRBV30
CAWGQAKNIQYF
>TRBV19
CASKRDRGKENSPLHF
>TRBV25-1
CASSEHLAGETQYF
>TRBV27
CASMGGEAYEQYF
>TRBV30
CAWTTSTDTQYF
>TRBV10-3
CAIRLVSGNEQFF
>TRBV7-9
CASSLRGGPDTDTQYF
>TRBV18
CASSPQGSGEQYF
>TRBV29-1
CSVGRTDTQYF
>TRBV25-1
CASAETGLGNSPLHF
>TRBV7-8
CASSSRDYSYEQYF
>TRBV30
CAWWGTAGEAFF
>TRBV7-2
CASSLDQALSPLHF
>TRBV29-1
CSVRQGIHEQYF
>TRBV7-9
CASSQSGGAINEQFF
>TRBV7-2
CASSLDIKRNTEAFF
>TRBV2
CASSVQGDTQYF
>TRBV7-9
CASSPLETNYGYTF
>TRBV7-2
CASSLLGREPEAFF
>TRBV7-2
CASSLRSNVLTF
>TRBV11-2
CASGVGYGYTF
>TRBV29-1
CSAVTGNEKLFF
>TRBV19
CASSIDGGDEQYF
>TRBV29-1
CSVLQGLSHGANVLTF